The rows below give T cell receptor beta chains drawn from one sample of a study of beta chain features in type 1 diabetes. The protocol was immunoSEQ multiplex PCR, while the TCRdb copy is restricted to in-frame clones and leaves out a portion. The repertoire holds roughly 230,000 clones, with 7.5% to 10% as singletons. Sequencing used naive CD4+ T cells from blood. The receptor set was obtained from a woman younger than 30 in good health. Both conserved end residues are part of each CDR3. Each record gives: D gene, clone size, J gene, V gene, CDR3 DNA, CDR3 protein. D genes are given only for firm matches. Clone size is not always given. Where it is, it says once, few, many or a class for expanded clones.

D gene: NA
clone size: many
J gene: TRBJ2-4
V gene: TRBV29-1
CDR3 DNA: TGCAGCGTTGGTCTACGGGGCATTCAGTACTTC
CDR3 protein: CSVGLRGIQYF

D gene: NA
clone size: NA
J gene: TRBJ2-6
V gene: TRBV4-3
CDR3 DNA: TGCGCCAGCAGCCAAGAGAGCTCTGGGGCCAACGTCCTGACTTTC
CDR3 protein: CASSQESSGANVLTF

D gene: NA
clone size: NA
J gene: TRBJ1-5
V gene: TRBV4-1
CDR3 DNA: TGCGCCAGCAGCCAAGATCAAGGGGGTAGCAATCAGCCCCAGCATTTT
CDR3 protein: CASSQDQGGSNQPQHF

D gene: NA
clone size: NA
J gene: TRBJ1-4
V gene: TRBV5-1
CDR3 DNA: TGCGCCAGCAGCTTTGACAGGAAAAAACTGTTTTTT
CDR3 protein: CASSFDRKKLFF

D gene: NA
clone size: NA
J gene: TRBJ1-2
V gene: TRBV30
CDR3 DNA: TGTGCCTGGAGAGTGCAAGGGACAAGAAACTATGGCTACACCTTC
CDR3 protein: CAWRVQGTRNYGYTF

D gene: NA
clone size: few
J gene: TRBJ2-3
V gene: TRBV6-1
CDR3 DNA: TGTGCCAGCCGTACCCCCTCAGGGACGCAGTATTTT
CDR3 protein: CASRTPSGTQYF

D gene: NA
clone size: few
J gene: TRBJ1-2
V gene: TRBV5-1
CDR3 DNA: TGCGCCAGCAGCCTGGACAGCTTGCAGGCCGGCTACACCTTC
CDR3 protein: CASSLDSLQAGYTF

D gene: NA
clone size: few
J gene: TRBJ2-4
V gene: TRBV5-1
CDR3 DNA: TGCGCCAGCAGCTTGTTCGGTACTGAAAACATTCAGTACTTC
CDR3 protein: CASSLFGTENIQYF

D gene: TRBD2
clone size: NA
J gene: TRBJ2-7
V gene: TRBV10-2
CDR3 DNA: TGCGCCAGCAGTGAGCCCGGGGGGAGCCGCCACGAGCAGTACTTC
CDR3 protein: CASSEPGGSRHEQYF

D gene: TRBD2
clone size: NA
J gene: TRBJ2-1
V gene: TRBV19
CDR3 DNA: TGTGCCAGTAGTATGGGAGTAGGACTAGTCTCCTACAATGAGCAGTTCTTC
CDR3 protein: CASSMGVGLVSYNEQFF

D gene: NA
clone size: few
J gene: TRBJ1-2
V gene: TRBV11-2
CDR3 DNA: TGTGCCAGCAGCTTAGGTCTAGGGGCCTATAACCCTTATGGCTACACCTTC
CDR3 protein: CASSLGLGAYNPYGYTF

D gene: TRBD2
clone size: NA
J gene: TRBJ2-2
V gene: TRBV10-3
CDR3 DNA: TGTGCCATCAGGAAGCGGGAAGGTACCGGGGAGCTGTTTTTT
CDR3 protein: CAIRKREGTGELFF

D gene: NA
clone size: NA
J gene: TRBJ1-1
V gene: TRBV19
CDR3 DNA: TGTGCCAGTAGCTTCTCGAACAGGGCGGTTGAAGCTTTCTTT
CDR3 protein: CASSFSNRAVEAFF

D gene: NA
clone size: NA
J gene: TRBJ1-2
V gene: TRBV5-4
CDR3 DNA: TGTGCCAGCAGCTACGACAGGACCTATGGCTACACCTTC
CDR3 protein: CASSYDRTYGYTF

D gene: TRBD1
clone size: NA
J gene: TRBJ1-5
V gene: TRBV4-1
CDR3 DNA: TGCGCCAGCAGCCAGGGAAGGACAGGGGGAGGGCCCCAGCATTTT
CDR3 protein: CASSQGRTGGGPQHF

D gene: TRBD1
clone size: NA
J gene: TRBJ1-5
V gene: TRBV27
CDR3 DNA: TGTGCCAGCAGGCTCCAGGGGGGTAAGGAGCAGCCCCAGCATTTT
CDR3 protein: CASRLQGGKEQPQHF

D gene: NA
clone size: NA
J gene: TRBJ2-7
V gene: TRBV14
CDR3 DNA: TGTGCCAGCAGCCAAGATCCACAGCTCTTCTACTTC
CDR3 protein: CASSQDPQLFYF

D gene: NA
clone size: NA
J gene: TRBJ1-6
V gene: TRBV2
CDR3 DNA: TGTGCCAGCAGTGAAGTATCTCTGATCCAGTCACCCCTCCACTTT
CDR3 protein: CASSEVSLIQSPLHF

D gene: TRBD1
clone size: few
J gene: TRBJ2-1
V gene: TRBV4-1
CDR3 DNA: TGCGCCAGCAGCCACCCTACAGGGGACAATGAGCAGTTCTTC
CDR3 protein: CASSHPTGDNEQFF

D gene: TRBD1
clone size: few
J gene: TRBJ2-5
V gene: TRBV7-6
CDR3 DNA: TGTGCCAGCAGCTTGGGGACCGACAGGGGAGAGACCCAGTACTTC
CDR3 protein: CASSLGTDRGETQYF

D gene: TRBD2
clone size: NA
J gene: TRBJ2-3
V gene: TRBV11-2
CDR3 DNA: TGTGCCAGCAGACGCGGGGGAAGCACAGATACGCAGTATTTT
CDR3 protein: CASRRGGSTDTQYF

D gene: TRBD2
clone size: few
J gene: TRBJ2-1
V gene: TRBV5-1
CDR3 DNA: TGCGCCAGCAGCTTGTTAGTCATCGGGACTATTAACAATGAGCAGTTCTTC
CDR3 protein: CASSLLVIGTINNEQFF

D gene: NA
clone size: many
J gene: TRBJ2-1
V gene: TRBV23-1
CDR3 DNA: TGCGCCAGCAGGATGCCGGGGGAGCTGGCGAACCAGTTCTTC
CDR3 protein: CASRMPGELANQFF